These T cell receptor beta chains were read from a single sample in a study of OX40 agonist ivuxolimab in advanced cancers. Repertoires were generated with immunoSEQ multiplex PCR, while TCRdb's copy carries only in-frame clones and drops some. The data show 50,000 or so clones, with about 90% seen just once and roughly 13% held by the top ten. Material: CD4+ or CD8+ T cells sorted from blood, obtained in a trial of the OX40 agonist ivuxolimab. The receptor source for this set is an adult with an advanced solid tumor such as melanoma, head and neck, liver or kidney cancer. CDR3s include the opening cysteine and the closing phenylalanine or tryptophan. A D gene is named only where the DNA matches it firmly.

>TRBJ2-7|-|TRBV9
TGTGCCAGCAGCGCCTCCGGGGTGGGGAACGAGCAGTACTTC
CASSASGVGNEQYF
>TRBJ1-4|-|TRBV5-6
TGTGCCAGCATCCTGGCAGGGAGGCTGTTTTTT
CASILAGRLFF
>TRBJ1-1|-|TRBV27
TGTGCCAGCAGGGAAGGCACTGAAGCTTTCTTT
CASREGTEAFF
>TRBJ1-1|-|TRBV4-1
TGCGCCAGCAGCCAAGATTCCCCGACTGAAGCTTTCTTT
CASSQDSPTEAFF
>TRBJ2-3|-|TRBV13
TGTGCCAGCAGCCCTAAGACACTATTGGGCACAGATACGCAGTATTTT
CASSPKTLLGTDTQYF
>TRBJ1-5|-|TRBV10-3
TGTGCCATCAGTGAAGCGGGCAGCAATCAGCCCCAGCATTTT
CAISEAGSNQPQHF
>TRBJ2-3|-|TRBV15
TGTGCCACCAGCAGAGGCACAGCCGATACGCAGTATTTT
CATSRGTADTQYF
>TRBJ1-3|TRBD1|TRBV5-8
TGTGCCAGCAGTCTTCGGGGACAGGTCTCTGGAAACACCATATATTTT
CASSLRGQVSGNTIYF
>TRBJ1-1|-|TRBV28
TGTGCCAGCAGTGAGACACCGATGAACACTGAAGCTTTCTTT
CASSETPMNTEAFF
>TRBJ2-2|-|TRBV6-6
TGTGCCAGCAGCCTGGACAGCGCGAACACCGGGGAGCTGTTTTTT
CASSLDSANTGELFF
>TRBJ1-3|-|TRBV6-1
TGTGCCAGCAGCGGGGTCGTCTCTGGAAACACCATATATTTT
CASSGVVSGNTIYF